Listed below are T cell receptor beta chains from one sample, sequenced in a study of T cell responses to AZD1222 COVID-19 vaccine. Sequenced by immunoSEQ multiplex PCR; TCRdb stores in-frame clones only, minus some. The sample consists of about 64,000 clones, 85% to 95% of them appearing once. Material: peripheral blood, obtained 28 days after the second dose of the MenACWY control vaccine. The origin of the receptors is an adult who received the MenACWY meningococcal vaccine as a control. Each CDR3 is given with its conserved first and last residue. Fields, in order: J gene, V gene, CDR3 protein.

j_call: TRBJ2-7; v_call: TRBV19; cdr3_aa: CASNYGDRGFREQYF
j_call: TRBJ2-3; v_call: TRBV28; cdr3_aa: CASSFLAGTDTQYF
j_call: TRBJ2-3; v_call: TRBV7-9; cdr3_aa: CASTIGQTWTDTQYF
j_call: TRBJ2-7; v_call: TRBV16; cdr3_aa: CASSPTIDYEQYF
j_call: TRBJ2-3; v_call: TRBV6-5; cdr3_aa: CASSRDYQGTQYF
j_call: TRBJ1-5; v_call: TRBV28; cdr3_aa: CASSPPGQPMHF
j_call: TRBJ2-3; v_call: TRBV24-1; cdr3_aa: CATSEGSGHTDTQYF
j_call: TRBJ2-5; v_call: TRBV9; cdr3_aa: CASSVVQGGAETQYF
j_call: TRBJ1-2; v_call: TRBV7-2; cdr3_aa: CASTDIGGSNYGYTF
j_call: TRBJ2-3; v_call: TRBV5-1; cdr3_aa: CASSLGLDTQYF
j_call: TRBJ1-5; v_call: TRBV4-1; cdr3_aa: CASSQGTGSNQPQHF
j_call: TRBJ1-3; v_call: TRBV11-2; cdr3_aa: CASSLQGASGNTIYF
j_call: TRBJ2-7; v_call: TRBV30; cdr3_aa: CAWALSRYEQYF
j_call: TRBJ1-3; v_call: TRBV7-2; cdr3_aa: CASSLGDSSGNTIYF
j_call: TRBJ2-6; v_call: TRBV7-9; cdr3_aa: CASSTHGGRGANVLTF
j_call: TRBJ1-3; v_call: TRBV30; cdr3_aa: CAWSVRGGNTIYF
j_call: TRBJ2-4; v_call: TRBV5-4; cdr3_aa: CASGASGKGIQYF
j_call: TRBJ2-7; v_call: TRBV30; cdr3_aa: CAWSDGRREQYF
j_call: TRBJ1-4; v_call: TRBV28; cdr3_aa: CASSRIGTDDEKLFF
j_call: TRBJ2-5; v_call: TRBV7-9; cdr3_aa: CASSLGTGEGETQYF
j_call: TRBJ2-1; v_call: TRBV25-1; cdr3_aa: CASSKRGTSGDNEQFF
j_call: TRBJ2-1; v_call: TRBV18; cdr3_aa: CASSRSRDKEQFF
j_call: TRBJ1-2; v_call: TRBV20-1; cdr3_aa: CSASGQIYGYTF
j_call: TRBJ2-7; v_call: TRBV6-5; cdr3_aa: CASRRGRYEQYF
j_call: TRBJ1-5; v_call: TRBV24-1; cdr3_aa: CATNRDSNQPQHF
j_call: TRBJ1-4; v_call: TRBV6-5; cdr3_aa: CATLRGASNEKLFF
j_call: TRBJ2-5; v_call: TRBV19; cdr3_aa: CASSIDRGETQYF
j_call: TRBJ2-7; v_call: TRBV27; cdr3_aa: CASSLSGIYEQYF
j_call: TRBJ2-1; v_call: TRBV7-6; cdr3_aa: CASSAQAEQFF
j_call: TRBJ2-7; v_call: TRBV7-2; cdr3_aa: CASSLLAGTYEQYF
j_call: TRBJ2-7; v_call: TRBV30; cdr3_aa: CAWGSHEQYF
j_call: TRBJ2-3; v_call: TRBV6-2/TRBV6-3; cdr3_aa: CASSLASSTDTQYF
j_call: TRBJ2-5; v_call: TRBV24-1; cdr3_aa: CATSDLRGTQYF
j_call: TRBJ2-3; v_call: TRBV14; cdr3_aa: CASSQEGTGVYTDTQYF
j_call: TRBJ1-3; v_call: TRBV9; cdr3_aa: CASSPYAGYGNTIYF
j_call: TRBJ2-7; v_call: TRBV27; cdr3_aa: CASRLDRDSYEQYF
j_call: TRBJ2-7; v_call: TRBV19; cdr3_aa: CASSTQGGDYYEQYF
j_call: TRBJ2-1; v_call: TRBV7-3; cdr3_aa: CASSPGQSYNEQFF
j_call: TRBJ2-2; v_call: TRBV11-2; cdr3_aa: CASSLAGGSTGELFF
j_call: TRBJ2-3; v_call: TRBV7-2; cdr3_aa: CASSLRLAGTDTQYF
j_call: TRBJ2-3; v_call: TRBV6-2/TRBV6-3; cdr3_aa: CASSYSYLAGRDTDTQYF
j_call: TRBJ1-1; v_call: TRBV4-1; cdr3_aa: CASSQGGLEAFF
j_call: TRBJ2-1; v_call: TRBV28; cdr3_aa: CASNLSYNEQFF
j_call: TRBJ2-3; v_call: TRBV10-3; cdr3_aa: CAISLSLDNSGTSTDTQYF